This passage covers 31 T cell receptor beta chains from one sample sequenced in a study of blood T cell repertoires in COVID-19. Method: immunoSEQ multiplex PCR; TCRdb's copy keeps in-frame clones and lacks some. The sample has 150,000 to 200,000 clones; approximately 85% are singletons. Sequences were obtained from peripheral blood. These receptors were collected from a woman at least 80 years old with acute or convalescent COVID-19.

This clone was picked up a small number of times. The chain joins TRBV2 to TRBJ1-5, with 7 bases aligning to TRBD1. The germline CDR1 and CDR2 sequences are SNHLY and FYNNEI. CDR3 length: 17 amino acids. V was clipped by 6 bases and J by 1 base; unmatched bases: 12. The CDR3 sequence: CASREVQGPFSNQPQHF. The CDR3 nucleotides are TGTGCCAGCAGGGAGGTACAGGGGCCATTCAGCAATCAGCCCCAGCATTTT. Full variable domain (outside the CDR3, taken from reference TRBV2 and TRBJ1-5): EPEVTQTPSHQVTQMGQEVILRCVPISNHLYFYWYRQILGQKVEFLVSFYNNEISEKSEIFDDQFSVERPDGSNFTLKIRSTKLEDSAMYFCASREVQGPFSNQPQHFGDGTRLSIL.

The chain recombines TRBV4-3 with TRBJ1-2; 8 positions agree with TRBD1. V lost 1 base, J lost 4 bases, and 5 bases stayed unmatched. The CDR3 is made up of 15 amino acids. The germline V gene encodes CDR1 LGHNA and CDR2 YSLEER. DNA for the CDR3: TGCGCCAGCAGCCAAGGGCAGGGGGCAAGCTATGGCTACACCTTC. It encodes CASSQGQGASYGYTF.

This rearrangement joins TRBV2 to TRBJ1-5; D uncertain. The length of the CDR3 is 15 residues. CDR1 SNHLY and CDR2 FYNNEI come from the germline V gene. With 2 bases removed from V and 2 bases from J, the gap between germline ends came to 10 bases. The CDR3 DNA is TGTGCCAGCAGTGAACGTCGTCAGGGCAATCAGCCCCAGCATTTT. The encoded protein is CASSERRQGNQPQHF.

Concerning this clone: The junction differs from germline at one of its ends, possibly a read error. The chain carries TRBV2 and TRBJ1-2; 8 positions match TRBD1. Germline CDR1 and CDR2: SNHLY and FYNNEI. The CDR3 is made up of 11 amino acids. CDR3 coding DNA: TGTGCCAGCAGCTCCGGACAGGGCGAACCCTTC. Protein: CASSSGQGEPF.

This clone was observed a handful of times. The chain is built from TRBV14 and TRBJ2-3, with D uncertain. Trimming removed 0 bases from V and 3 bases from J, with 10 bases in between. This CDR3 region has 15 residues. Germline CDR1 reads SGHDN; CDR2 reads FVKESK. The CDR3 nucleotides are TGTGCCAGCAGCCAAGATTCCAGTTCGACAGATACGCAGTATTTT. As protein: CASSQDSSSTDTQYF.

As to this clone: The identical CDR3 is also encoded by other nucleotide sequences in the sample. The chain uses TRBV29-1 and TRBJ1-2; 12 bases fit TRBD1. CDR3 length equals 13 residues. Germline lookup yields CDR1 SQVTM and CDR2 ANQGSEA. V gave up 6 bases and J gave up 4 bases; unmatched junction bases: 3. The CDR3, as DNA: TGCAGCGTGGGGACAGGGGGCGCCTATGGCTACACCTTC. The encoded protein is CSVGTGGAYGYTF.

In nucleotides, the CDR3 is TGTGCCAGCAGCTCCAGGGGGAGCGAGCAGTACTTC. Protein product: CASSSRGSEQYF. The V gene is TRBV7-6, the J gene TRBJ2-7; 7 nucleotides match TRBD1. Per the germline V gene, CDR1 is SGHVS and CDR2 is FNYEAQ. V gave up 4 bases and J gave up 6 bases; unmatched junction bases: 3. The CDR3 totals 12 residues.

The chain links TRBV29-1 to TRBJ2-3, with 7 nucleotides matching TRBD2. This CDR3 comprises 15 residues. Looked up from germline, CDR1 is SQVTM and CDR2 is ANQGSEA. J was trimmed by 0 bases and V by 4 bases; bases with no gene match: 7. Here the CDR3 DNA reads TGCAGCGTTGCGGGCGGGGGTACTAGCACAGATACGCAGTATTTT. Translation: CSVAGGGTSTDTQYF.

The chain joins TRBV18 to TRBJ1-2, with D possibly TRBD1 on 6 matching bases. The CDR3 is made up of 14 amino acids. The germline V gene has CDR1 KGHSH and CDR2 LQKENI. V was shortened by 3 bases and J by 6 bases, with 14 bases between the two germline ends. CDR3 nucleotide sequence: TGTGCCAGCTCACCGCCCCCCCGGGACAATGGCTACACCTTC. This translates into CASSPPPRDNGYTF.

The chain carries TRBV24-1 and TRBJ1-1; the D is unclear. With 6 bases removed from V and 8 bases from J, the gap between germline ends came to 9 bases. The CDR3 is made up of 11 amino acids. Looked up from germline, CDR1 is KGHDR and CDR2 is SFDVKD. The CDR3 DNA reads as TGTGCCACCAGTCGGGGATCCGAAGCTTTCTTT. Translating gives CATSRGSEAFF.

The chain joins TRBV7-3 to TRBJ2-1, with TRBD1 matching over 8 bases. V shed 2 bases and J 7 bases; nucleotides not matched to a gene: 4. The CDR3 has 14 residues. In germline, CDR1 is SGHTA, CDR2 FQGTGA. The chain's CDR3 is CASSLLGQGNEQFF. For the CDR3, the DNA is TGTGCCAGCAGCTTACTAGGACAGGGTAATGAGCAGTTCTTC.

This rearrangement joins TRBV9 to TRBJ2-1, with 7 bases that match TRBD2. CDR1 SGDLS and CDR2 YYNGEE come from the germline V gene. The CDR3 consists of 16 residues. V lost 4 bases and J lost 1; bases outside the gene matches: 8. This CDR3 reads CASSPPGGESYNEQFF. CDR3 DNA sequence: TGTGCCAGCAGCCCCCCTGGGGGGGAATCCTACAATGAGCAGTTCTTC.

The gene calls are TRBV7-2 and TRBJ2-3; maybe TRBD2 (5 bases). Germline CDR1 SGHTA, CDR2 FQGNSA. The CDR3 loop spans 14 amino acids. V dropped 4 bases and J dropped 3 bases, with 11 bases sitting between them. The CDR3 loop reads CASSSLAKTDTQYF. CDR3 DNA: TGTGCCAGCAGCTCCCTAGCAAAGACAGATACGCAGTATTTT.

This clone has just one count. V usage is TRBV4-1 and J usage is TRBJ2-7; D is perhaps TRBD1 (5 bases). The germline V gene has CDR1 MGHRA and CDR2 YSYEKL. The CDR3 totals 16 residues. V lost 0 bases, J lost 0 bases, and 12 bases lay in between. CDR3 protein: CASSQDGQGRSYEQYF. The CDR3 nucleotides read TGCGCCAGCAGCCAAGATGGGCAGGGTCGCTCCTACGAGCAGTACTTC.

The J gene is TRBJ1-2, the V gene TRBV2; 8 bases match TRBD1. The germline V gene encodes CDR1 SNHLY and CDR2 FYNNEI. With V trimmed by 8 bases and J by 5 bases, 13 bases remained unmatched. The CDR3 has 15 amino acids. In DNA, the CDR3 is TGTGCCAGCCGACCAGGGACAGGCCTCGGGTATGGCTACACCTTC. This translates into CASRPGTGLGYGYTF.

The chain carries TRBV5-1 and TRBJ1-2; 8 positions agree with TRBD1. The CDR3 is made up of 15 amino acids. Germline V CDR1 and CDR2: SGHRS, YFSETQ. V lost 0 bases, J lost 4 bases, and 5 bases stayed unmatched. This CDR3 is CASSLAGGQGYGYTF. CDR3 bases: TGCGCCAGCAGCTTGGCCGGTGGACAGGGCTATGGCTACACCTTC. The full variable domain, its missing parts supplied by reference TRBV5-1 and TRBJ1-2, is KAGVTQTPRYLIKTRGQQVTLSCSPISGHRSVSWYQQTPGQGLQFLFEYFSETQRNKGNFPGRFSGRQFSNSRSEMNVSTLELGDSALYLCASSLAGGQGYGYTFGSGTRLTVV.

V and J are TRBV6-2 or TRBV6-3 and TRBJ2-7, with 7 bases matching TRBD2. V lost 6 bases, J lost 0 bases, and 8 bases stayed unmatched. Germline V gives CDR1 MNHEY, CDR2 SVGEGT. This CDR3 is 15 amino acids long. The chain's CDR3 is CASSQPSGASYEQYF. The DNA for the CDR3 is TGTGCCAGCAGCCAACCGAGCGGGGCCTCCTACGAGCAGTACTTC.

The chain is built from TRBV27 and TRBJ1-3, with D uncertain. Germline lookup yields CDR1 MNHEY and CDR2 SMNVEV (reference sequence). V lost 4 bases, J lost 0 bases, and 10 bases lay in between. This CDR3 comprises 15 residues. The CDR3 is CASSSRGSSGNTIYF. The CDR3 DNA reads as TGTGCCAGCAGTTCCCGGGGAAGCTCTGGAAACACCATATATTTT.

The gene calls are TRBV2 and TRBJ1-3; D call uncertain. The CDR3 is 15 amino acids. Trimming pared 5 bases from V and 1 base from J, leaving 12 bases between. The germline gives CDR1 SNHLY, CDR2 FYNNEI. CDR3 in amino acids: CASSPSTVSGNTIYF. The CDR3 DNA is TGTGCCAGCAGTCCCAGTACAGTGTCTGGAAACACCATATATTTT.

This chain connects TRBV3-1 (or the pseudogene TRBV3-2) to TRBJ1-2; 8 bases match TRBD1. The CDR3 is made up of 13 amino acids. Germline V CDR1 and CDR2: LGHDT, YNNKEL (reference sequence). Unmatched junction bases numbered 9, after V lost 7 bases and J lost 8 bases. The CDR3 protein is CASNDRGSRGYTF. The CDR3 region has the DNA TGTGCCAGCAATGACAGGGGAAGTCGCGGCTACACCTTC.

This clone showed up many times. The rearrangement uses TRBV4-3 and TRBJ1-3; D perhaps matches TRBD1 (6 bases). The CDR3 runs 15 residues. Germline CDR1 reads LGHNA; CDR2 reads YSLEER. V shed 0 bases and J shed 2 bases, with 8 bases lying between them. As DNA, the CDR3 is TGCGCCAGCAGCCAAGAGCCAGGGGCTGGAAACACCATATATTTT. This gives the protein CASSQEPGAGNTIYF.

The gene calls are TRBV5-1 and TRBJ2-7; 7 bases line up with TRBD2. The J segment lost 3 bases and the V segment lost 5 bases, leaving 11 bases of the junction unmatched. This CDR3 region has 15 residues. The germline V gene has CDR1 SGHRS and CDR2 YFSETQ. The CDR3: CASSNGDYRDYEQYF. The CDR3 DNA reads as TGCGCCAGCAGTAACGGGGACTATCGAGACTACGAGCAGTACTTC.

The chain employs TRBV24-1 and TRBJ2-1, with TRBD2 identical over 11 bases. J lost 6 bases, V lost 7 bases, and 4 bases had no gene match. CDR3 length: 14 amino acids. CDR1 and CDR2 from the germline V gene are KGHDR and SFDVKD. DNA of the CDR3: TGTGCCACCAGCCCGGGACTAGCGGCCAATGAGCAGTTCTTC. Translation gives CATSPGLAANEQFF.

This clone was seen a few times. The V gene is TRBV6-5, the J gene TRBJ1-1; the D is unclear. Germline V CDR1 and CDR2: MNHEY, SVGAGI. V was pared by 4 bases and J by 0 bases, with 12 bases between. The CDR3 length is 15 residues. The CDR3, as DNA: TGTGCCAGCAGTTGGTCGAACCAGGTGAACACTGAAGCTTTCTTT. This translates into CASSWSNQVNTEAFF.

This chain joins TRBV7-9 and TRBJ1-1; TRBD1 is a possible D gene (5 bases). Germline CDR1 reads SEHNR; CDR2 reads FQNEAQ (reference sequence). The CDR3 covers 13 residues. V gave up 5 bases and J gave up 3 bases, with 10 bases separating them. The CDR3 protein is CASSLGQHTEAFF. CDR3 in DNA: TGTGCCAGCAGCCTAGGACAACACACTGAAGCTTTCTTT. Drawing the rest from reference TRBV7-9 and TRBJ1-1, the complete variable domain is DTGVSQNPRHKITKRGQNVTFRCDPISEHNRLYWYRQTLGQGPEFLTYFQNEAQLEKSRLLSDRFSAERPKGSFSTLEIQRTEQGDSAMYLCASSLGQHTEAFFGQGTRLTVV.

This clone was seen a handful of times. The chain recombines TRBV19 with TRBJ1-2; 9 bases are a match to TRBD1. The CDR3 runs to 14 residues. Unmatched junction bases numbered 4, after V lost 0 bases and J lost 8 bases. Germline CDR1 is LNHDA and CDR2 is SQIVND (reference sequence). In DNA, the CDR3 is TGTGCCAGTAGTATAGATACAGGGGGCTACGGCTACACCTTC. Translation gives CASSIDTGGYGYTF.

This clone was seen just once. The rearrangement joins TRBV6-2 or TRBV6-3 to TRBJ1-2; TRBD1 might be the D (6 bases). This CDR3 has 14 amino acids. The germline V gene has CDR1 MNHEY and CDR2 SVGEGT. The V gene lost 2 bases and the J gene lost 4 bases, with 11 bases spanning the gap. CDR3: CASSYPDRSYGYTF. CDR3 coding DNA: TGTGCCAGCAGTTACCCTGACAGGAGCTATGGCTACACCTTC.

This clone came up once. The CDR3 loop reads CASSTPGTLYGYTF. DNA of the CDR3: TGTGCCAGTAGTACCCCCGGGACTCTCTATGGCTACACCTTC. V and J are TRBV19 and TRBJ1-2; D perhaps matches TRBD1 (5 bases). V lost 4 bases, J lost 4 bases, and 13 bases lay in between. The CDR3 spans 14 residues. Per germline, CDR1 LNHDA and CDR2 SQIVND (reference sequence).

This chain connects TRBV5-1 to TRBJ2-7; 11 bases map to TRBD1. The V gene's germline CDR1 is SGHRS and CDR2 YFSETQ. V lost 0 bases, J lost 3 bases, and 8 bases stayed unmatched. The CDR3 has 17 residues. The CDR3 DNA reads as TGCGCCAGCAGCTTGGGCCCCCCCGGGACAGGGGGCTACGAGCAGTACTTC. Amino acids: CASSLGPPGTGGYEQYF.

The chain links TRBV10-3 to TRBJ2-5, with D possibly being TRBD1 (5 bases). V was clipped by 6 bases and J by 3 bases, with 8 bases between them. This CDR3 comprises 12 residues. The germline gives CDR1 ENHRY, CDR2 SYGVKD. CDR3 nucleotides: TGTGCCATCAGAGGGGTTGAAGAGACCCAGTACTTC. It translates to CAIRGVEETQYF.

There are a few counts of this clone. The chain employs TRBV28 and TRBJ2-7, with D perhaps TRBD1 (6 bases). Between the trimmed V and J ends, which lost 1 base and 3 bases, there was a span of 13 bases. Germline-derived CDR1 and CDR2 are MDHEN and SYDVKM. The CDR3 sequence is 15 residues long. CDR3 coding DNA: TGTGCCAGCAGTTTATCGTCACAGGGAATCTACGAGCAGTACTTC. Protein: CASSLSSQGIYEQYF.